Included here is one T cell receptor (beta chain) sequence, with context. These data come from a study of cytomegalovirus exposure and HLA in healthy donors. With 60 Vbeta and 13 Jbeta primers, the PCR was carried out. The repertoire was sequenced with immunoSEQ multiplex PCR; TCRdb's copy has only in-frame clones and lacks some. The repertoire holds under 200,000 clones, with around 84% as singletons. The receptor comes from a woman aged 18-29 years in good health and CMV-seronegative. The sequenced sample consisted of PBMCs.

CDR3 sequence (DNA): TGTGCCTATCTCCGAGACAGGGGGCGCCACGAGCAGTACTTC. This sequence encodes CAYLRDRGRHEQYF. The J gene is TRBJ2-5, the V gene TRBV27; the match to TRBD1 covers 10 bases. The J call may be in error: the DNA end matches TRBJ2-7 better. The CDR3 covers 14 residues. Germline V gene data show CDR1 as MNHEY and CDR2 as SMNVEV (reference sequence).